The next 8 T cell receptor beta chains were all read from a single sample in a study of CD8+CD57+ T cells in acquired aplastic anemia. Profiling that covered TCR beta VDJ and CDR3 relied on genomic DNA as its template. TCRdb re-derived calls from the reads in MiXCR, one entry per CDR3 protein. The repertoire consists of roughly 250,000 distinct CDR3 sequences, with roughly 82% occurring once and the leading ten covering 40% to 50%. The patients chosen for sequencing had shown expansion of CD8+CD57+ cells (detected by flow cytometry). Material for sequencing was sorted CD4+, CD8+, or CD8+CD57+ T cells (not recorded which) from PBMCs. The receptors originated from a human donor with aplastic anemia.

Comments on this clonotype: An end of the junction does not agree with germline; a read error may underlie this. The rearrangement joins TRBV7-2 to TRBJ2-5; perhaps TRBD2 as D (6 bases). CDR1 and CDR2 from the germline V gene are SGHTA and FQGNSA. The CDR3 length is 14 residues. CDR3 protein: CASSLVSGQESFDF. In nucleotides, the CDR3 is TGTGCCAGCAGCTTAGTAAGCGGGCAAGAGTCTTTTGACTTC.

V usage is TRBV7-2 and J usage is TRBJ2-7; 7 bases align to TRBD1. The CDR3 sequence is 18 residues long. CDR1 and CDR2 (germline): SGHTA, FQGNSA. Trimming took 3 bases from V and 5 from J; bases not matched to a gene: 19. The CDR3, as DNA: TGTGCCAGCAGCTTGAAAGGGGGCGCCGACTATGGCTACAACGAGCAGTACGTC. Encoded protein: CASSLKGGADYGYNEQYV.

CDR3 in amino acids: CASSFHPDTDTQYF. Written as DNA, the CDR3 is TGTGCCAGCAGCTTTCATCCAGACACAGATACGCAGTATTTT. The V and J genes are TRBV7-4 and TRBJ2-3; D is unclear. V dropped 3 bases and J dropped 2 bases, with 9 bases sitting between them. CDR1 SGHVT and CDR2 SQSDAQ come from the germline V gene. The CDR3 is 14 residues long. Complete variable domain (other parts from reference TRBV7-4 and TRBJ2-3): GAGVSQSPRYKVAKRGRDVALRCDSISGHVTLYWYRQTLGQGSEVLTYSQSDAQRDKSGRPSGRFSAERPERSVSTLKIQRTEQGDSAVYLCASSFHPDTDTQYFGPGTRLTVL.

The table lists this clonotype with a count of one. The V gene is TRBV9, the J gene TRBJ1-1; weak D call: TRBD1 (5 bases). Germline values: CDR1 SGDLS, CDR2 YYNGEE. The ends were cut back, 0 bases at V and 11 bases at J, with 20 bases in the middle. The CDR3 contains 15 residues. The CDR3 here is CASSVGLADTATAFF. DNA for the CDR3: TGTGCCAGCAGCGTAGGACTAGCGGACACAGCTACGGCTTTCTTT.

The chain joins TRBV14 to TRBJ2-2, with D unresolved. Trimming pared 5 bases from V and 9 bases from J, leaving 7 bases between. The CDR3 is 11 amino acids. The germline gives CDR1 SGHDN, CDR2 FVKESK. The CDR3 bases are TGTGCCAGCAGCGGATTCCGGGAGCTGTTTTTT. It specifies CASSGFRELFF.

This chain uses TRBV7-3 with TRBJ2-2; D uncertain. The V gene's germline CDR1 is SGHTA and CDR2 FQGTGA. Trimming took 0 bases from V and 6 from J, leaving 5 bases between them. The CDR3 spans 13 residues. The CDR3 is CASSLTSPGELFF. CDR3 nucleotide sequence: TGTGCCAGCAGCTTAACTTCTCCCGGGGAGCTGTTTTTT.

The V gene is TRBV11-3, the J gene TRBJ2-7; 7 positions match TRBD1. The CDR3 is 18 amino acids. The V gene's germline CDR1 is SGHNT and CDR2 YENEEA. V was pared by 4 bases and J by 2 bases, with 17 bases of the junction left unmatched. CDR3 sequence reads: CASSSDLTGNTQAYEQYV. The CDR3 nucleotides are TGTGCCAGCAGCTCTGATCTGACAGGGAACACCCAAGCCTACGAGCAGTACGTC.

This clonotype has only one observation. The chain carries TRBV9 and TRBJ2-1; 8 bases match TRBD1. The V segment lost 3 bases and the J segment 11 bases; nucleotides outside the gene matches: 16. Germline V CDR1 and CDR2: SGDLS, YYNGEE. The length of the CDR3 is 16 residues. CDR3 DNA sequence: TGTGCCAGCAGCGAGCAAAGAACAGGGGGGAGAGACAAGCAGTTCTTC. As protein: CASSEQRTGGRDKQFF.